Only a few counts were recorded for the clone carrying this TCR beta chain. Per the germline V gene, CDR1 is MDHEN and CDR2 is SYDVKM. CDR3 size: 13 residues. V lost 7 bases, J lost 0 bases, and 7 bases lay in between. This entry comes from a study of blood T cell repertoires in COVID-19. Study summary: Specimens from acute and convalescent COVID-19 originated in the United States, Italy and Spain.

The data were produced by immunoSEQ multiplex PCR, yet TCRdb's version contains in-frame clones alone and is incomplete. The repertoire includes a few hundred thousand clones, approximately 83% of them detected once, and 7.4% sits in the top ten. The TCR originated in a woman between 50 and 59 years old with acute or convalescent COVID-19. The genes are TRBV28 and TRBJ1-3; D call uncertain. The sample was peripheral blood. The CDR3 is CASIELSGNTIYF. In DNA, the CDR3 is TGTGCCAGCATAGAGCTCTCTGGAAACACCATATATTTT.